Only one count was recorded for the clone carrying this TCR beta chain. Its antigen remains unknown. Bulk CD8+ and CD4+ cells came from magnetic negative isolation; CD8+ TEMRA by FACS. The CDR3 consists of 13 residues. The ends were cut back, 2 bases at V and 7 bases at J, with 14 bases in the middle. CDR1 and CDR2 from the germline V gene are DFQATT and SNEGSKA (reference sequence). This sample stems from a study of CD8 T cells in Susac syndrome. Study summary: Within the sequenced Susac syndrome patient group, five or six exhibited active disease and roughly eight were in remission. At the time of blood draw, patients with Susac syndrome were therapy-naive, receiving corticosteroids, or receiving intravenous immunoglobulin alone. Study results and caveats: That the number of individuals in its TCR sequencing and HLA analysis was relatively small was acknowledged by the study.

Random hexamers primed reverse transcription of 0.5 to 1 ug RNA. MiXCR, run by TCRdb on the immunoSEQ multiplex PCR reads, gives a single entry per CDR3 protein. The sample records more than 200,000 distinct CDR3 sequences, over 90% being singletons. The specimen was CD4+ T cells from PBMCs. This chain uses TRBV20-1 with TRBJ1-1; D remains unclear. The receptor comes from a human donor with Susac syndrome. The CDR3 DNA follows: TGCAGTGCTAGAAGGGCAGGAACCCATGAAGCTTTCTTT. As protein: CSARRAGTHEAFF.